This T cell receptor beta chain derives from a study of blood T cell repertoires in COVID-19. About the research overall: PBMCs, B-cell-depleted T cells, or T cells provided the cDNA or gDNA that made up the material.

Per the authors' pipeline: Scientists estimated how many nucleated cells there were by amplifying reference gene primers. The data were produced by immunoSEQ multiplex PCR, yet TCRdb's version contains in-frame clones alone and is incomplete. That table furnishes V, J and clone size, whereas the DNA furnished D and trimming. The sample records approximately 77,000 clones, 65% to 90% being singletons. After removal of 5 bases from V and 4 bases from J, the junction contained 8 bases not matched to a gene. Looked up from germline, CDR1 is SGDLS and CDR2 is YYNGEE. CDR3 length: 16 amino acids. This clonotype was obtained from a man aged 50 to 60 with COVID-19, enrolled during active disease. Specimen: peripheral blood. The chain employs TRBV9 and TRBJ2-1; 11 bases match TRBD2. The CDR3 loop is CASSPNIAGGYNEQFF. CDR3 nucleotides: TGTGCCAGCAGTCCAAACATAGCGGGAGGGTACAATGAGCAGTTCTTC.